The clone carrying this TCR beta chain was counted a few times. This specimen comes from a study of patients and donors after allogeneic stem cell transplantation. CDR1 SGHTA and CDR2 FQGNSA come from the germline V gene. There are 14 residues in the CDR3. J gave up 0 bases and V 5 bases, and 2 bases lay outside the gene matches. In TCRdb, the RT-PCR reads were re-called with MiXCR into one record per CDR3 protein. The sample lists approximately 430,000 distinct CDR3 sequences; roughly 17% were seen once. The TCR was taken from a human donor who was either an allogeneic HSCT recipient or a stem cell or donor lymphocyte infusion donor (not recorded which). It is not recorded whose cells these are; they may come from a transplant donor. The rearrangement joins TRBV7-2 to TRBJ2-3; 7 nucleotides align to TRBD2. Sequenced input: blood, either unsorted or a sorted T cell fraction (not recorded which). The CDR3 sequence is CASSISGSTDTQYF. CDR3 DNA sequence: TGTGCCAGCAGCATTAGCGGGAGCACAGATACGCAGTATTTT.